This T cell receptor beta chain was recovered during a study of radiation and T cells in renal cell carcinoma. Trimming took 3 bases from V and 5 from J, leaving 17 bases between them. CDR1 is LNHDA, CDR2 SQIVND, per germline (reference sequence). The CDR3 contains 16 residues. This clone was seen just once. As to time point: blood 4 weeks post-SBRT, at nephrectomy. This sample's treatment: 15 Gy SBRT to primary tumor, nephrectomy 4 weeks later. The assay was immunoSEQ multiplex PCR, and TCRdb's table has in-frame clones only and misses some. The sample shows 130,000 to 150,000 clones, around 88% of them seen only once.

This clonotype was sampled from a woman between 45 and 65 years old with renal cell carcinoma. Specimen: blood, collected from a patient whose treatment included radiotherapy and nephrectomy. V is TRBV19 and J is TRBJ2-1; D unresolved. The DNA of the CDR3 is TGTGCCAGTAGTATTTTAGGTGGACGAAAAGACAATGAGCAGTTCTTC. Translation gives CASSILGGRKDNEQFF. The full variable domain, its missing parts supplied by reference TRBV19 and TRBJ2-1, is DGGITQSPKYLFRKEGQNVTLSCEQNLNHDAMYWYRQDPGQGLRLIYYSQIVNDFQKGDIAEGYSVSREKKESFPLTVTSAQKNPTAFYLCASSILGGRKDNEQFFGPGTRLTVL.